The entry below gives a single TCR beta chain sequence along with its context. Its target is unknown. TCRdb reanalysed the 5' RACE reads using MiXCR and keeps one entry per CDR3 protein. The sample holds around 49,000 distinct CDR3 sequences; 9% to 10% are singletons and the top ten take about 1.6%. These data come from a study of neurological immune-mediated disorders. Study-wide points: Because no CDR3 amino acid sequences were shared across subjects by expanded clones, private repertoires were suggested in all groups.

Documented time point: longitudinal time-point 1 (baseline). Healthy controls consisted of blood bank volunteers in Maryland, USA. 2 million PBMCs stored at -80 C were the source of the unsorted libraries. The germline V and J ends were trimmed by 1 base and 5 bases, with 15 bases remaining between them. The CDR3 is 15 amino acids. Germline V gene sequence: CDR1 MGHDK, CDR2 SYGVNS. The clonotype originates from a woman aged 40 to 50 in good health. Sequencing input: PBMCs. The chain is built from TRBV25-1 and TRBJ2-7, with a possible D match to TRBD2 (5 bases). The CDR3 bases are TGTGCCAGCAGTGAATGGGGAGCGGCCCGGAACGAGCAGTACTTC. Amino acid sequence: CASSEWGAARNEQYF.